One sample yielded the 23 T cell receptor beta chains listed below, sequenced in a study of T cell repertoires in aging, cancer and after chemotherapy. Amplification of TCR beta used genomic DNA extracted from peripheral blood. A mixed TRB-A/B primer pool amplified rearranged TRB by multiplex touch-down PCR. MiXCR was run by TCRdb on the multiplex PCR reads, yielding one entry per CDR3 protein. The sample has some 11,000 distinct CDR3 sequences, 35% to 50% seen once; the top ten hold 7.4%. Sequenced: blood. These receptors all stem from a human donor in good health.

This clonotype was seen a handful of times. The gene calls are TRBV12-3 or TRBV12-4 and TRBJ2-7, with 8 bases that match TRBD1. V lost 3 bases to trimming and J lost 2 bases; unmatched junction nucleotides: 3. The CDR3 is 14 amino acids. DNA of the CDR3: TGTGCCAGCAGTTTTGGGACAGGAACCTACGAGCAGTACTTC. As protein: CASSFGTGTYEQYF.

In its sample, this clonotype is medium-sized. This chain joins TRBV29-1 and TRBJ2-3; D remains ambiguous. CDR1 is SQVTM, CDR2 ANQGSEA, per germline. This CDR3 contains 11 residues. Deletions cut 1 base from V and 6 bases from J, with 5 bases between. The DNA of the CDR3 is TGCAGCGTTGAAGGGGTCGATACGCAGTATTTT. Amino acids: CSVEGVDTQYF.

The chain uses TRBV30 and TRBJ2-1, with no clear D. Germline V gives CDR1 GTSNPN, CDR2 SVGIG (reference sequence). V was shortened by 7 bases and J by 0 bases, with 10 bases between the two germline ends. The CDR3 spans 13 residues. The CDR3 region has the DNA TGTGCCTCTGGTGGTAGCTCCTACAATGAGCAGTTCTTC. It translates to CASGGSSYNEQFF.

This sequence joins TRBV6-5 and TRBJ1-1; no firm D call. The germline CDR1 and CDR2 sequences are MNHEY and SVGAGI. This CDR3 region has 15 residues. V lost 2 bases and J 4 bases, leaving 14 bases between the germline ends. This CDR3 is CASSYPPNEGTEAFF. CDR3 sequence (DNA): TGTGCCAGCAGTTACCCCCCCAACGAGGGCACTGAAGCTTTCTTT.

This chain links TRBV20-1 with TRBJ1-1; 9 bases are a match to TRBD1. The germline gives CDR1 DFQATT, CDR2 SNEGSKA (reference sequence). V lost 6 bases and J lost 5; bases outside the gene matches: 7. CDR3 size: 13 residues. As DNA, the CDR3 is TGCAGTGCCTGGACAGGGGAGAGGACTGAAGCTTTCTTT. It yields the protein CSAWTGERTEAFF.

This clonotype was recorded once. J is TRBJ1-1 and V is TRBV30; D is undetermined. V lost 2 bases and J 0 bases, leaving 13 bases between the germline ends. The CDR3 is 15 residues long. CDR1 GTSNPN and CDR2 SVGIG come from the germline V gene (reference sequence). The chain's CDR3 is CAWSPLTRMNTEAFF. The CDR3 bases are TGTGCCTGGAGTCCCTTGACAAGGATGAACACTGAAGCTTTCTTT.

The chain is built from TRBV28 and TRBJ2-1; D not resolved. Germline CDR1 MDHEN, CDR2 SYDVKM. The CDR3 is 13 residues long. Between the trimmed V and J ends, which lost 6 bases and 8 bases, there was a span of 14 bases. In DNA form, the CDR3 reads TGTGCCAGCAGAGCTCCCGGACGGGATGAGCAGTTCTTC. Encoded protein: CASRAPGRDEQFF. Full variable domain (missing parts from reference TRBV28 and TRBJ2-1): DVKVTQSSRYLVKRTGEKVFLECVQDMDHENMFWYRQDPGLGLRLIYFSYDVKMKEKGDIPEGYSVSREKKERFSLILESASTNQTSMYLCASRAPGRDEQFFGPGTRLTVL.

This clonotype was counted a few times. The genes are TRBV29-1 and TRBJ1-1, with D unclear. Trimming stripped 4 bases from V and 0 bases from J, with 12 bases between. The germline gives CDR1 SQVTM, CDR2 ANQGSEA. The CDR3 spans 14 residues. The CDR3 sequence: CSVAGRSMNTEAFF. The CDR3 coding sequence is TGCAGCGTTGCAGGACGGAGCATGAACACTGAAGCTTTCTTT.

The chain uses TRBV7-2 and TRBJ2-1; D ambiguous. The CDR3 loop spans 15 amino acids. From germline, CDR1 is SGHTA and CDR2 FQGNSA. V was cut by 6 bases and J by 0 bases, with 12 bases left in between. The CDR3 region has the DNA TGTGCCAGCAGGAGAGGCGGCAGCTCCTACAATGAGCAGTTCTTC. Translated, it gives CASRRGGSSYNEQFF.

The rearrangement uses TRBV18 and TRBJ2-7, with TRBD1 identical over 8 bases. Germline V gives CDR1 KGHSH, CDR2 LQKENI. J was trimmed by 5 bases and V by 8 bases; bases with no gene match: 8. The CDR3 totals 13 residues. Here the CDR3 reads CASTGQGGNEQYF. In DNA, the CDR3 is TGTGCCAGCACAGGACAGGGAGGCAACGAGCAGTACTTC.

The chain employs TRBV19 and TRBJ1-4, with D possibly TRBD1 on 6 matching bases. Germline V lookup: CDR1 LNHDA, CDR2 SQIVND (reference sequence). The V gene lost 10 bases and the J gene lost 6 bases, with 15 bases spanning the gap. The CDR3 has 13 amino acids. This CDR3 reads CATRGYEHEKLFF. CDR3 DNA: TGTGCCACTAGGGGGTATGAGCATGAAAAACTGTTTTTT.

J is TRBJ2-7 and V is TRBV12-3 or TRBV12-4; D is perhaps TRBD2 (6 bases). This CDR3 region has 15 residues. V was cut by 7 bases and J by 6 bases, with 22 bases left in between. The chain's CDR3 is CASTIGTGGNFEQYF. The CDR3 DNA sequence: TGTGCCAGCACCATTGGGACTGGCGGTAACTTCGAGCAGTACTTC.

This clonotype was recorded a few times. As DNA, the CDR3 is TGTGCCAGCAGCTCGACAGGGAACTATGGCTACACCTTC. This sequence encodes CASSSTGNYGYTF. The rearrangement uses TRBV12-3 or TRBV12-4 and TRBJ1-2; 7 bases are a match to TRBD1. Trimming cost V 6 bases and J 2 bases; bases outside gene matches: 3. This CDR3 is 13 amino acids long.

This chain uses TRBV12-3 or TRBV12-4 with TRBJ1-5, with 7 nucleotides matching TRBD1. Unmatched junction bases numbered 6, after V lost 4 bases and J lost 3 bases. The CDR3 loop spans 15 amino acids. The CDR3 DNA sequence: TGTGCCAGCAGTTCAACGACAGGGAACAATCAGCCCCAGCATTTT. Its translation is CASSSTTGNNQPQHF.

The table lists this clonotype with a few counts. The CDR3 nucleotides read TGTGCCAGCAGCTTAGACGCGTCAACCTACGAGCAGTACTTC. Translating gives CASSLDASTYEQYF. The chain recombines TRBV7-6 with TRBJ2-7; unclear D gene. The length of the CDR3 is 14 residues. The germline V gene has CDR1 SGHVS and CDR2 FNYEAQ. V lost 1 base and J 2 bases, leaving 9 bases between the germline ends.

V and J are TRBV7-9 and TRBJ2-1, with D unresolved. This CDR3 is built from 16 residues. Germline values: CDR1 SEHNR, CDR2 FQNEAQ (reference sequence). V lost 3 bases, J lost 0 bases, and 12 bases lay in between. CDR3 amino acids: CASSFFGWNSYNEQFF. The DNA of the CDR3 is TGTGCCAGCAGCTTTTTTGGCTGGAACTCCTACAATGAGCAGTTCTTC. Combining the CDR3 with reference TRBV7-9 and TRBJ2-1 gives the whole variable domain DTGVSQNPRHKITKRGQNVTFRCDPISEHNRLYWYRQTLGQGPEFLTYFQNEAQLEKSRLLSDRFSAERPKGSFSTLEIQRTEQGDSAMYLCASSFFGWNSYNEQFFGPGTRLTVL.

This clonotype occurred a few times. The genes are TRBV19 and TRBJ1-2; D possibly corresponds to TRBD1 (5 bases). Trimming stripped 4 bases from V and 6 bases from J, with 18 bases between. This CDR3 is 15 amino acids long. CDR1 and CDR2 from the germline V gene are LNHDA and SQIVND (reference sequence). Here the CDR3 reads CASSTPPQGGDGYTF. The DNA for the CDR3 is TGTGCCAGTAGTACGCCGCCGCAGGGAGGGGATGGCTACACCTTC.

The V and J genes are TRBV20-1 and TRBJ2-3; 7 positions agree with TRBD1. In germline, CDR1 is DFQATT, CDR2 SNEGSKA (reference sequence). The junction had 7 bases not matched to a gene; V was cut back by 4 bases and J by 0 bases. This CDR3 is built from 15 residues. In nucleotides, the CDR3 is TGCAGTGCTAACAGGGGACAAACTAGCACAGATACGCAGTATTTT. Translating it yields CSANRGQTSTDTQYF.

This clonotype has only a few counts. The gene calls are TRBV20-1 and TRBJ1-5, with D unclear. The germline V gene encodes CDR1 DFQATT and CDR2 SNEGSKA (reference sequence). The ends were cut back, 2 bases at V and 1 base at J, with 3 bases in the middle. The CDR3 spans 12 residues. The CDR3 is CSARSSNQPQHF. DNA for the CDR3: TGCAGTGCTAGAAGCAGCAATCAGCCCCAGCATTTT.

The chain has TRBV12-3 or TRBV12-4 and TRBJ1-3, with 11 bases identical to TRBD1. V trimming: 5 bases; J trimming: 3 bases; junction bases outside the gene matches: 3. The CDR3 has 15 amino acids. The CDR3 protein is CASSGQGASGNTIYF. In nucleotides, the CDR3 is TGTGCCAGCAGTGGACAGGGGGCGAGTGGAAACACCATATATTTT.

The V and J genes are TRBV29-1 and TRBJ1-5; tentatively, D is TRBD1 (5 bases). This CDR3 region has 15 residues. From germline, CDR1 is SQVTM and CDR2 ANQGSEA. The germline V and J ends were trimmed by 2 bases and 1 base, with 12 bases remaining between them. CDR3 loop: CSVEIGGGSNQPQHF. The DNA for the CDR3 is TGCAGCGTTGAAATTGGGGGGGGAAGCAATCAGCCCCAGCATTTT.

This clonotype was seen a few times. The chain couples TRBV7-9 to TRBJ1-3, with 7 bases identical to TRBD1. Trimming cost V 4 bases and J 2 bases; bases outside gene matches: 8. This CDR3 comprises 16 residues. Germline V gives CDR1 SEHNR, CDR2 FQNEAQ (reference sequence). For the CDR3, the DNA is TGTGCCAGCAGCTCCCCCGGGACAGAGCCTGGAAACACCATATATTTT. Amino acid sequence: CASSSPGTEPGNTIYF.

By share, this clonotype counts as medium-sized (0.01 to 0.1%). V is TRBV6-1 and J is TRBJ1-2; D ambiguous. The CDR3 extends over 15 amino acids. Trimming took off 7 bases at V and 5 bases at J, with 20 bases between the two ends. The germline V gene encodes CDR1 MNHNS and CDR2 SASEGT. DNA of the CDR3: TGTGCCAGCACTAAGGAACCTAGGGCCTGGTATGGCTACACCTTC. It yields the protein CASTKEPRAWYGYTF.